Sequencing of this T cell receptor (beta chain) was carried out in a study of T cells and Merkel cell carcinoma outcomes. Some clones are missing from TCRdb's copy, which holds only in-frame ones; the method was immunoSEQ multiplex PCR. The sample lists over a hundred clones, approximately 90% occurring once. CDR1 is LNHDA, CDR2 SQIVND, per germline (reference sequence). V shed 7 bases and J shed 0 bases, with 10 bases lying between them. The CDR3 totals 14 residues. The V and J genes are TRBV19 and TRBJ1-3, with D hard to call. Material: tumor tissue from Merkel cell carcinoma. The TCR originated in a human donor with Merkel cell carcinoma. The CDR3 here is CASIEVASGNTIYF. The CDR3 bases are TGTGCCAGTATAGAGGTCGCCTCTGGAAACACCATATATTTT.